This T cell receptor beta chain was documented in a study of shared clonotypes between healthy human individuals. Germline V gene lookup returns CDR1 MNHEY and CDR2 SVGAGI. After removal of 2 bases from V and 4 bases from J, the junction contained 4 bases not matched to a gene. The CDR3 extends over 15 amino acids. Assay: immunoSEQ multiplex PCR; the TCRdb copy retains only in-frame clones and omits some. The table lists roughly 380,000 clones, 96% of them singletons. The sequencing sample was made of memory CD8+ T cells sorted from blood. Subset denoted: CD45RO+ cells pooled with CCR7-negative TemRA cells. The source is a man between 25 and 39 years old in good health. This chain connects TRBV6-5 to TRBJ2-2; 7 bases fit TRBD2. The CDR3 reads CASSYGTTVTGELFF. CDR3 coding DNA: TGTGCCAGCAGTTACGGGACTACCGTCACCGGGGAGCTGTTTTTT.